These 2 T cell receptor beta chains came from one sample sequenced in a study of CD8 T cells in Susac syndrome. Random-hexamer reverse transcription was applied to about 0.45 to 1 ug RNA. TCRdb itself ran the immunoSEQ multiplex PCR reads through MiXCR, one entry per CDR3 protein. Altogether 90,000 to 150,000 distinct CDR3 sequences are present, roughly 93% being singletons, with the ten largest covering just under 0.095%. Sequences were obtained from CD4+ T cells from PBMCs. All receptors derive from a human donor with multiple sclerosis.

CDR3 protein: CASSPGQLNEKLFF. For the CDR3, the DNA is TGTGCCAGTAGCCCCGGACAGTTGAATGAAAAACTGTTTTTT. V is TRBV19 and J is TRBJ1-4; weak D call: TRBD1 (6 bases). Germline V gene sequence: CDR1 LNHDA, CDR2 SQIVND (reference sequence). V was pared by 6 bases and J by 5 bases, with 13 bases between. The length of the CDR3 is 14 residues.

This chain joins TRBV20-1 and TRBJ2-3; 13 nucleotides align to TRBD2. CDR1 DFQATT and CDR2 SNEGSKA come from the germline V gene (reference sequence). Trimming took 5 bases from V and 1 from J; bases not matched to a gene: 6. This CDR3 is built from 16 residues. CDR3 DNA sequence: TGCAGTGCTTCAAGGACTAGCGGGGGAGGCACAGATACGCAGTATTTT. Translating gives CSASRTSGGGTDTQYF.